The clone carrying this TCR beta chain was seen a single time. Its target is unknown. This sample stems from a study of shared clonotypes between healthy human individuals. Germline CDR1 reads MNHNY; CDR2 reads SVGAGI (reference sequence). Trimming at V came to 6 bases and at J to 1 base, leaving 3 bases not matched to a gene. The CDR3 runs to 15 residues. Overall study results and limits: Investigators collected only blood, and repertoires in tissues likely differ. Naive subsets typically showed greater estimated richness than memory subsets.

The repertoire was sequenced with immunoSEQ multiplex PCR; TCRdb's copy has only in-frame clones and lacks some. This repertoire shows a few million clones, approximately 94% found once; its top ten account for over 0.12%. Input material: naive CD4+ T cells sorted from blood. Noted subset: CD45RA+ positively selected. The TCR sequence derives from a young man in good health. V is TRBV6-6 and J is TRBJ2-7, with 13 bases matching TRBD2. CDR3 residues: CASRRTSGGSYEQYF. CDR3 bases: TGTGCCAGCAGACGGACTAGCGGGGGATCCTACGAGCAGTACTTC.